Detailed here is one TCR beta chain. The sample belongs to a study of blood T cell repertoires in COVID-19. Looking at the study overall: The United States, Italy and Spain were the sources of the acute and convalescent COVID-19 samples.

Authors' processing steps: Estimation of nucleated cell counts relied on the amplification of reference gene primers. The repertoire was sequenced with immunoSEQ multiplex PCR; TCRdb's copy has only in-frame clones and lacks some. V and J calls and clone size are copied from that table; D and trimming were computed from the DNA. The data contain some 210,000 clones, more than 70% of them singletons. Clinical histories supplied by participants themselves formed the basis of cohort assignment. CDR1 and CDR2 from the germline V gene are WSHSY and SAAADI. The CDR3 consists of 15 residues. V was pared by 6 bases and J by 0 bases, with 12 bases between.

Specimen: PBMCs or T cells enriched from blood (not recorded which). This clonotype was sampled from a man aged 25 to 40 with acute COVID-19. The chain is built from TRBV10-2 and TRBJ1-3, with D perhaps matching TRBD1 (6 bases). CDR3 region: CASSGQPSSGNTIYF. The DNA for the CDR3 is TGCGCCAGCAGCGGACAGCCGAGCTCTGGAAACACCATATATTTT.